This T cell receptor beta chain was obtained from a study of T cells in Graves' hyperthyroidism and ophthalmopathy. Diagnoses were established using clinical symptoms, serum thyroxine and TRAb, thyroid ultrasound and orbital computed tomography. It was 8 to 10 ml of fresh peripheral blood that supplied the PBMCs. This clonotype was seen at least ten times. Its antigen is currently unknown. In germline, CDR1 is SNHLY, CDR2 FYNNEI. Trimming took 8 bases from V and 6 from J; bases not matched to a gene: 8. The CDR3 is 14 amino acids. Study-level results: Ophthalmopathy onset followed model prediction by a median approximately six months. A model of 13 V-J pairs discriminated ophthalmopathy from stable hyperthyroidism.

Amplification targeted TCR beta CDR3 regions from RNA transcripts. When the TCR CDR3 underwent first-round RT-PCR, the HTBI primer set was used. TCRdb passed the multiplex PCR reads through MiXCR, listing each CDR3 protein once. The data contain 500,000 to 650,000 distinct CDR3 sequences, roughly a sixth of them singletons. The sequencing sample was made of blood. The J gene is TRBJ2-1, the V gene TRBV2; 9 bases match TRBD1. This receptor was identified in a woman younger than 35 with Graves' ophthalmopathy. This CDR3 reads CASLGQGPSNEQFF. The CDR3 DNA reads TGTGCCAGCTTGGGACAGGGCCCCTCCAATGAGCAGTTCTTC. Full variable domain (outside the CDR3, taken from reference TRBV2 and TRBJ2-1): EPEVTQTPSHQVTQMGQEVILRCVPISNHLYFYWYRQILGQKVEFLVSFYNNEISEKSEIFDDQFSVERPDGSNFTLKIRSTKLEDSAMYFCASLGQGPSNEQFFGPGTRLTVL.